Presented here are 12 T cell receptor beta chains from one specimen sequenced in a study of blood T cells in healthy people across ages. Sample-barcoded 5' priming and a J-beta primer mix drove a second PCR of about 7 to 12 cycles. TCRdb itself ran the 5' RACE reads through MiXCR, one entry per CDR3 protein. Among 850,000 or so distinct CDR3 sequences, 29% were seen once, and the ten largest hold roughly a sixth. The sequencing sample was made of blood. The receptors were gathered from a woman older than 75 in good health.

As concerns this clonotype: A read error may account for a junction end that differs from germline. The chain recombines TRBV24-1 with TRBJ2-5, with D possibly called TRBD1 or TRBD2 (5 bases each). Germline V gives CDR1 KGHDR, CDR2 SFDVKD. The CDR3 contains 16 residues. The CDR3 loop is CATGEWDPTQGETQYF. The CDR3 bases are TGTGCCACCGGTGAGTGGGACCCTACTCAGGGAGAGACCCAGTACTTC.

CDR3 protein: CATSRGQGWDYGYTF. The CDR3, as DNA: TGTGCCACCAGCAGGGGACAGGGGTGGGACTATGGCTACACCTTC. This chain uses TRBV15 with TRBJ1-2; 10 bases fit TRBD1. This CDR3 contains 15 residues. Germline-derived CDR1 and CDR2 are LNHNV and YYDKDF (reference sequence). V shed 3 bases, J shed 3 bases, and the junction held 4 bases outside the gene matches.

The chain carries TRBV12-3 or TRBV12-4 and TRBJ1-3, with D possibly TRBD1 on 5 matching bases. This CDR3 contains 15 residues. V was trimmed by 5 bases and J by 0 bases, leaving 11 bases between them. The DNA of the CDR3 is TGTGCCAGCAGTGTTCGAGACAGCTCTGGAAACACCATATATTTT. Its translation: CASSVRDSSGNTIYF.

This clonotype came up many times. The genes are TRBV7-9 and TRBJ1-4, with 11 bases identical to TRBD1. V was clipped by 5 bases and J by 8 bases; unmatched bases: 13. CDR1 is SEHNR and CDR2 is FQNEAQ in the germline V gene (reference sequence). The CDR3 length is 17 residues. CDR3: CASSTGTGGTLREKLFF. The DNA of the CDR3 is TGTGCCAGCAGCACCGGGACAGGGGGAACGTTACGAGAAAAACTGTTTTTT.

This clonotype was observed many times. The chain carries TRBV18 and TRBJ1-5, with a possible D match to TRBD1 (6 bases). Trimming cost V 4 bases and J 2 bases, with 15 bases left between them. This CDR3 comprises 16 residues. Germline assignment: CDR1 KGHSH and CDR2 LQKENI. CDR3 protein: CASSLDLGGGNQPQHF. The DNA of the CDR3 is TGTGCCAGCTCACTCGACCTAGGGGGGGGCAATCAGCCCCAGCATTTT.

The rearrangement joins TRBV12-3 or TRBV12-4 to TRBJ2-5; possible D gene TRBD2, 7 bases. This CDR3 has 15 amino acids. Trimming pared 4 bases from V and 7 bases from J, leaving 19 bases between. CDR3 residues: CASSWLGGGFGTQYF. The CDR3 DNA follows: TGTGCCAGCAGTTGGCTGGGGGGGGGCTTCGGGACCCAGTACTTC.

On this clonotype itself: It may be a read error: a sequence one base away is much more abundant. The CDR3 coding sequence is TGTGCCTGCAGCTTACCCGGGACAGGGGTCTACGAGCAGTACTTC. It specifies CACSLPGTGVYEQYF. V gene TRBV5-5 combines with J gene TRBJ2-4; 10 bases fit TRBD1. Judging by the DNA end, TRBJ2-7 fits better; the J call may be wrong. From germline, CDR1 is SGHKS and CDR2 YYEKEE (reference sequence). This CDR3 has 15 residues.

This clonotype was observed many times. The chain employs TRBV29-1 and TRBJ2-3; D is unclear. CDR1 is SQVTM, CDR2 ANQGSEA, per germline. V was shortened by 3 bases and J by 2 bases, with 12 bases between the two germline ends. This CDR3 spans 14 amino acids. CDR3: CSVEFSATTDTQYF. The CDR3, as DNA: TGCAGCGTTGAGTTTTCTGCGACCACAGATACGCAGTATTTT.

This chain links TRBV29-1 with TRBJ2-1; 10 bases match TRBD2. Per the germline V gene, CDR1 is SQVTM and CDR2 is ANQGSEA. The CDR3 totals 14 residues. V trimming: 7 bases; J trimming: 5 bases; junction bases outside the gene matches: 8. DNA for the CDR3: TGCAGCGGCCATAGCGGGAGGATGAACAATGAGCAGTTCTTC. Translating it yields CSGHSGRMNNEQFF.

CDR3 nucleotide sequence: TGTGCCAGCAGCTCCGGAAAGGGGGCTAATAATGAAAAACTGTTTTTT. This gives the protein CASSSGKGANNEKLFF. The chain carries TRBV7-8 and TRBJ1-4, with 7 bases aligning to TRBD1. V shed 4 bases, J shed 4 bases, and the junction held 9 bases outside the gene matches. Germline CDR1 is SGHVS and CDR2 is FQNEAQ. The CDR3 sequence is 16 residues long.

The sample holds a few counts of this clonotype. The chain carries TRBV7-2 and TRBJ1-4, with TRBD1 as a possible D gene (6 bases). The CDR3 extends over 14 amino acids. V was pared by 1 base and J by 8 bases, with 11 bases between. CDR1 SGHTA and CDR2 FQGNSA come from the germline V gene. CDR3 sequence reads: CASSLGKGGEKLFF. As DNA, the CDR3 is TGTGCCAGCAGCTTAGGAAAGGGGGGGGAAAAACTGTTTTTT.

V usage is TRBV6-5 and J usage is TRBJ2-5; D may be TRBD1 (7 bases). The V gene's germline CDR1 is MNHEY and CDR2 SVGAGI. The ends were cut back, 1 base at V and 3 bases at J, with 21 bases in the middle. The CDR3 length is 18 residues. The CDR3 DNA sequence: TGTGCCAGCAGTTACTTGATTCCCCAACAGGGGAGGAAAGAGACCCAGTACTTC. Its protein product is CASSYLIPQQGRKETQYF.